This T cell receptor beta chain was recorded in a study of blood T cell repertoires in COVID-19. Across the study: The United States, Italy and Spain provided the acute and convalescent COVID-19 samples. Nucleic acid was either cDNA or gDNA, and it came from T cells, B-cell-depleted T cells, or PBMCs.

Original handling: Estimated nucleated cell counts came from reference gene primer amplification. The protocol was immunoSEQ multiplex PCR, while the TCRdb copy is restricted to in-frame clones and leaves out a portion. For V, J and clone size, that table is used; D and trimming come from the DNA. Found here are 150,000 to 170,000 clones, about 89% of them singletons; the top ten hold roughly 0.51%. CDR1 is MNHEY, CDR2 SVGAGI, per germline. V lost 7 bases, J lost 6 bases, and 6 bases lay in between. This CDR3 is built from 11 residues. This receptor was identified in a man aged 45-65 years with acute or convalescent COVID-19. The chain uses TRBV6-5 and TRBJ1-4; D may be TRBD1 (5 bases). What was sequenced was peripheral blood. DNA for the CDR3: TGTGCCAGCAAACAGGATGAAAAACTGTTTTTT. This translates into CASKQDEKLFF.